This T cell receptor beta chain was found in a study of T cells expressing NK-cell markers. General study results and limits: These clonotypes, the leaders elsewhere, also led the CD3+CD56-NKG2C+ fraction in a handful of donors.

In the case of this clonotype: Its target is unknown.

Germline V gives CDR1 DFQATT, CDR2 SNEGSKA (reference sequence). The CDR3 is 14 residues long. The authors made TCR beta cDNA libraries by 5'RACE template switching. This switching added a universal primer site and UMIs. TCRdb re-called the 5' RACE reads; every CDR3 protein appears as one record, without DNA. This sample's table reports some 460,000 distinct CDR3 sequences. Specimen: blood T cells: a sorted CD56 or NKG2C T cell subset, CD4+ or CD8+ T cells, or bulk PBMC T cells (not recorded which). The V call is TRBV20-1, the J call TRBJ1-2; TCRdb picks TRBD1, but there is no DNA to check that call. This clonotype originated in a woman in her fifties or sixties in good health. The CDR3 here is CSAIRGLGNYGYTF.